Ten or more counts support the clone carrying this T cell receptor (beta chain). The authors prepared the TCRbeta library with unique molecular identifiers. Via MiXCR, TCRdb re-called the PCR reads, giving one row per CDR3 protein. The data show almost 500,000 distinct CDR3 sequences, roughly an eighth seen once. This entry comes from a study of T-cell reconstitution after alpha-beta-depleted transplantation in children. This CDR3 is built from 14 residues. Trimming pared 5 bases from V and 4 bases from J, leaving 13 bases between. The receptor was derived from a human donor who donated a stem cell graft to a child with combined immunodeficiency. This specimen was PBMCs from the stem cell graft donor, taken from the stem cell graft. The V gene is TRBV12-3 or TRBV12-4, the J gene TRBJ2-3; the D call may be TRBD1 or TRBD2 (5 bases each). CDR3 sequence: CASSLTVGADTQYF. The CDR3 DNA follows: TGTGCCAGCAGTCTCACGGTGGGGGCAGATACGCAGTATTTT.